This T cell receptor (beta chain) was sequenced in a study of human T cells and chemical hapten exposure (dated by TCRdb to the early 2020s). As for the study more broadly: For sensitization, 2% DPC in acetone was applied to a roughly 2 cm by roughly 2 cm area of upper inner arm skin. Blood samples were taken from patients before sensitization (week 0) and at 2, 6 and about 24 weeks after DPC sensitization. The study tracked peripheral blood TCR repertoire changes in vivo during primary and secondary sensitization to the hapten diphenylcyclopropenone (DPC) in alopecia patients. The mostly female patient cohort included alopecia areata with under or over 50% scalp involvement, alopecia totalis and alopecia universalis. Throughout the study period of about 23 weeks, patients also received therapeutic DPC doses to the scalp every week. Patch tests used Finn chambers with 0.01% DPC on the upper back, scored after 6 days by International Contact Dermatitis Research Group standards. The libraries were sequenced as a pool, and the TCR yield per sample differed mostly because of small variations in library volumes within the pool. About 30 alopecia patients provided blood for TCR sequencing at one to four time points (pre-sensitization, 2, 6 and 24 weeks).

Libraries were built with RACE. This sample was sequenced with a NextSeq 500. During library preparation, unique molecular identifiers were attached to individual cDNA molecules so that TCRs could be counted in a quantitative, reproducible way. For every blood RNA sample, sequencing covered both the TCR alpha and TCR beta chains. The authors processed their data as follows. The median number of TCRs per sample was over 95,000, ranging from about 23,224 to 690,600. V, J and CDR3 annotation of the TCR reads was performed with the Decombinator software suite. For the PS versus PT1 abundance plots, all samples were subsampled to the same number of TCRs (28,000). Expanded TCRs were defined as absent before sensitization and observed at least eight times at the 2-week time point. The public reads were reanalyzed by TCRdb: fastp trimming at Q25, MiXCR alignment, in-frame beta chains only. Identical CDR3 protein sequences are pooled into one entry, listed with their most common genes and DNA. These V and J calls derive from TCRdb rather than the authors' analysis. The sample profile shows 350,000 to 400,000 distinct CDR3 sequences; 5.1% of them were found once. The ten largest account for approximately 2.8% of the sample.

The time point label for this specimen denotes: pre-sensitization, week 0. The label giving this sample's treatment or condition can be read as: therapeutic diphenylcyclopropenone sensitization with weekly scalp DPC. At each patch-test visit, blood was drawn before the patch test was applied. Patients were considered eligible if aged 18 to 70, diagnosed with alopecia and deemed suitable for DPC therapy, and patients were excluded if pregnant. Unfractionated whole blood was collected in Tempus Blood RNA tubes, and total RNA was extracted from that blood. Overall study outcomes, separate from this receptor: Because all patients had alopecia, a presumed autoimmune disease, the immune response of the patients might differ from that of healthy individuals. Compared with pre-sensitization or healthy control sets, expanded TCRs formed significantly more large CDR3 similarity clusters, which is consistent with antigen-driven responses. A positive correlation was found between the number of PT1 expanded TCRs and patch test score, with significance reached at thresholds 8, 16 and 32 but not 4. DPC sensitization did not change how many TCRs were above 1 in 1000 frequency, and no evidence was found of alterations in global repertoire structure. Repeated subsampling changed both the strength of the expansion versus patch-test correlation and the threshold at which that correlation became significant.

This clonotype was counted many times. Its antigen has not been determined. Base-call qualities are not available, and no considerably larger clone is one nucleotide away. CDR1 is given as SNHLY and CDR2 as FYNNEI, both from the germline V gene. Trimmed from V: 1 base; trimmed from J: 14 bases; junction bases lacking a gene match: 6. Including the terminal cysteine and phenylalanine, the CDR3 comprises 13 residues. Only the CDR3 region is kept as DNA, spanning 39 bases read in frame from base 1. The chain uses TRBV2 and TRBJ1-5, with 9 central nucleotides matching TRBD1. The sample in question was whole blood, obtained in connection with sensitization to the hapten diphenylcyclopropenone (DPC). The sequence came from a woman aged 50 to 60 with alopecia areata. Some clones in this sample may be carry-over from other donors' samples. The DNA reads TGTGCCAGCAGTGAAGTTCCGGACAGGGGAGAGCATTTT. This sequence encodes CASSEVPDRGEHF. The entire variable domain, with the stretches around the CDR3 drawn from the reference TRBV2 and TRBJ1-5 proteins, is EPEVTQTPSHQVTQMGQEVILRCVPISNHLYFYWYRQILGQKVEFLVSFYNNEISEKSEIFDDQFSVERPDGSNFTLKIRSTKLEDSAMYFCASSEVPDRGEHFGDGTRLSIL.